Below are 17 T cell receptor beta chains sequenced from a single sample in a study of blood T cell repertoires in COVID-19. Here immunoSEQ multiplex PCR was the method, and the copy in TCRdb shows in-frame clones only, minus some. The table has 400,000 or so clones, around 87% seen once; the top ten hold approximately 1.9%. Sequenced input: PBMCs or T cells enriched from blood (not recorded which). The receptor source for this set is a man aged 40-49 years in a cohort exposed to, infected with or recovered from COVID-19 (not recorded which).

The CDR3 DNA sequence: TGTGCCAGCAGCTTCCGGCTAGCGGGAGGCCCCTACGAGCAGTACTTC. Amino acids: CASSFRLAGGPYEQYF. The chain recombines TRBV7-9 with TRBJ2-7, with 11 nucleotides matching TRBD2. There are 16 residues in the CDR3. CDR1 and CDR2 (germline): SEHNR, FQNEAQ (reference sequence). The V gene end was trimmed by 3 bases and the J gene end by 2 bases; junction bases not matched to a gene: 6.

This clone was recorded only once. CDR3 nucleotides: TGTGCCAGCAGAGTCCGTAAGACAGGGAGATCGGACTATGGCTACACCTTC. It translates to CASRVRKTGRSDYGYTF. The chain carries TRBV6-4 and TRBJ1-2, with TRBD1 identical over 7 bases. CDR1 MRHNA and CDR2 SNTAGT come from the germline V gene. Unmatched junction bases numbered 16, after V lost 6 bases and J lost 3 bases. CDR3 size: 17 residues.

The chain combines TRBV2 with TRBJ1-5; possibly TRBD1 for D (6 bases). The CDR3 is made up of 16 amino acids. V was shortened by 6 bases and J by 4 bases, with 19 bases between the two germline ends. CDR1 is SNHLY, CDR2 FYNNEI, per germline. The CDR3 bases are TGTGCCAGCAGGGTACAGGGCTCAATAAAAAATCAGCCCCAGCATTTT. It encodes CASRVQGSIKNQPQHF.

CDR3 residues: CASSFKGGLNTEAFF. In DNA, the CDR3 is TGTGCCAGCAGCTTTAAAGGGGGCTTGAACACTGAAGCTTTCTTT. The V and J genes are TRBV7-9 and TRBJ1-1, with 7 bases aligning to TRBD1. Germline V gene sequence: CDR1 SEHNR, CDR2 FQNEAQ (reference sequence). The CDR3 consists of 15 residues. Germline trimming cut 3 bases from V and 0 bases from J; bases unmatched to any gene: 4.

This chain links TRBV28 with TRBJ1-1; tentatively, D is TRBD1 (5 bases). This CDR3 is built from 13 residues. V was cut by 3 bases and J by 5 bases, with 10 bases left in between. Germline assignment: CDR1 MDHEN and CDR2 SYDVKM. In nucleotides, the CDR3 is TGTGCCAGCAGTTTGGGGCAGGGAACTGAAGCTTTCTTT. Protein sequence: CASSLGQGTEAFF.

The rearrangement uses TRBV30 and TRBJ1-5, with TRBD1 identical over 7 bases. The V gene end was trimmed by 2 bases and the J gene end by 0 bases; junction bases not matched to a gene: 1. CDR3 length: 14 residues. Germline loops: CDR1 GTSNPN, CDR2 SVGIG (reference sequence). CDR3 loop: CAWSPGGSNQPQHF. The CDR3 coding sequence is TGTGCCTGGAGTCCAGGGGGTAGCAATCAGCCCCAGCATTTT.

The chain links TRBV4-2 to TRBJ2-2; 7 nucleotides align to TRBD2. The V segment lost 4 bases and the J segment 8 bases; nucleotides outside the gene matches: 7. CDR1 is LGHNA, CDR2 YNFKEQ, per germline. The CDR3 spans 14 residues. CDR3 sequence reads: CASSLERDTGELFF. As DNA, the CDR3 is TGTGCCAGCAGCCTTGAGCGGGATACGGGGGAGCTGTTTTTT.

The V call is TRBV5-1, the J call TRBJ2-5; 11 nucleotides match TRBD2. Looked up from germline, CDR1 is SGHRS and CDR2 is YFSETQ. CDR3 length: 14 residues. The V gene end was trimmed by 5 bases and the J gene end by 9 bases; junction bases not matched to a gene: 9. The CDR3 nucleotides are TGCGCCAGCAGACCGGGACTAGCGGTGGCGGCCCAGTACTTC. This gives the protein CASRPGLAVAAQYF.

The gene calls are TRBV5-6 and TRBJ1-2; 9 positions match TRBD1. The ends lost 2 bases at V and 7 bases at J; junction bases unmatched: 6. The CDR3 runs to 14 residues. Looked up from germline, CDR1 is SGHDT and CDR2 is YYEEEE. The CDR3 nucleotides are TGTGCCAGCAGCTTTAGGGACAGGGATGGTGGCTACACCTTC. Amino acids: CASSFRDRDGGYTF.

The V gene is TRBV18, the J gene TRBJ1-1; 7 bases align to TRBD1. The V gene end was trimmed by 3 bases and the J gene end by 6 bases; junction bases not matched to a gene: 7. CDR3 length equals 14 residues. CDR1 is KGHSH and CDR2 is LQKENI in the germline V gene. Here the CDR3 reads CASSPAGGVAEAFF. The CDR3 bases are TGTGCCAGCTCACCCGCAGGGGGAGTGGCTGAAGCTTTCTTT.

The chain combines TRBV6-5 with TRBJ1-3; D not resolved. CDR3 size: 15 residues. The germline V and J ends were trimmed by 7 bases and 0 bases, with 13 bases remaining between them. Germline values: CDR1 MNHEY, CDR2 SVGAGI. The DNA of the CDR3 is TGTGCCAGCACGGGTTACGGCGCCTCTGGAAACACCATATATTTT. Protein sequence: CASTGYGASGNTIYF.

The chain couples TRBV19 to TRBJ1-1; 8 bases align to TRBD1. V lost 5 bases to trimming and J lost 3 bases; unmatched junction nucleotides: 8. The length of the CDR3 is 15 residues. Germline values: CDR1 LNHDA, CDR2 SQIVND (reference sequence). As DNA, the CDR3 is TGTGCCAGTAGTGGAGGGACAGGACGGGACACTGAAGCTTTCTTT. It translates to CASSGGTGRDTEAFF.

V is TRBV2 and J is TRBJ2-1, with D possibly being TRBD2 (6 bases). This CDR3 region has 14 residues. Germline V gene data show CDR1 as SNHLY and CDR2 as FYNNEI. Trimming pared 4 bases from V and 4 bases from J, leaving 11 bases between. CDR3 sequence: CASSARGEYNEQFF. CDR3 in DNA: TGTGCCAGCAGTGCGCGGGGAGAGTACAATGAGCAGTTCTTC. Combining the CDR3 with reference TRBV2 and TRBJ2-1 gives the whole variable domain EPEVTQTPSHQVTQMGQEVILRCVPISNHLYFYWYRQILGQKVEFLVSFYNNEISEKSEIFDDQFSVERPDGSNFTLKIRSTKLEDSAMYFCASSARGEYNEQFFGPGTRLTVL.

The V and J genes are TRBV6-6 and TRBJ1-5, with TRBD1 matching 7 bases. The CDR3 runs 17 residues. Per the germline V gene, CDR1 is MNHNY and CDR2 is SVGAGI (reference sequence). Losses at the gene ends were 5 bases for V and 5 bases for J; bases not matched to a gene: 15. The CDR3 sequence is CASSHTDRSKVDQPQHF. The CDR3 nucleotides are TGTGCCAGCAGTCACACGGACAGGAGCAAGGTCGATCAGCCCCAGCATTTT.

V usage is TRBV7-9 and J usage is TRBJ1-6, with D possibly being TRBD1 (6 bases). This CDR3 region has 12 residues. Germline CDR1 is SEHNR and CDR2 is FQNEAQ (reference sequence). Trimming cost V 2 bases and J 12 bases, with 8 bases left between them. The CDR3 DNA reads as TGTGCCAGCAGCTTATCAGGGGAACCCCTCCACTTT. It specifies CASSLSGEPLHF.

This rearrangement joins TRBV6-6 to TRBJ1-1; maybe TRBD1 (5 bases). The CDR3 totals 13 residues. Trimming stripped 6 bases from V and 0 bases from J, with 8 bases between. Germline loops: CDR1 MNHNY, CDR2 SVGAGI (reference sequence). CDR3 in amino acids: CASRTDMNTEAFF. CDR3 coding DNA: TGTGCCAGCAGGACAGACATGAACACTGAAGCTTTCTTT.

This chain links TRBV5-6 with TRBJ2-7; D is perhaps TRBD2 (6 bases). The germline V gene has CDR1 SGHDT and CDR2 YYEEEE. There are 15 residues in the CDR3. Trimming removed 4 bases at V and 0 bases at J, with 14 bases between. Here the CDR3 reads CASSPPGTFSYEQYF. The CDR3 DNA follows: TGTGCCAGCAGCCCGCCCGGGACTTTCTCCTACGAGCAGTACTTC.